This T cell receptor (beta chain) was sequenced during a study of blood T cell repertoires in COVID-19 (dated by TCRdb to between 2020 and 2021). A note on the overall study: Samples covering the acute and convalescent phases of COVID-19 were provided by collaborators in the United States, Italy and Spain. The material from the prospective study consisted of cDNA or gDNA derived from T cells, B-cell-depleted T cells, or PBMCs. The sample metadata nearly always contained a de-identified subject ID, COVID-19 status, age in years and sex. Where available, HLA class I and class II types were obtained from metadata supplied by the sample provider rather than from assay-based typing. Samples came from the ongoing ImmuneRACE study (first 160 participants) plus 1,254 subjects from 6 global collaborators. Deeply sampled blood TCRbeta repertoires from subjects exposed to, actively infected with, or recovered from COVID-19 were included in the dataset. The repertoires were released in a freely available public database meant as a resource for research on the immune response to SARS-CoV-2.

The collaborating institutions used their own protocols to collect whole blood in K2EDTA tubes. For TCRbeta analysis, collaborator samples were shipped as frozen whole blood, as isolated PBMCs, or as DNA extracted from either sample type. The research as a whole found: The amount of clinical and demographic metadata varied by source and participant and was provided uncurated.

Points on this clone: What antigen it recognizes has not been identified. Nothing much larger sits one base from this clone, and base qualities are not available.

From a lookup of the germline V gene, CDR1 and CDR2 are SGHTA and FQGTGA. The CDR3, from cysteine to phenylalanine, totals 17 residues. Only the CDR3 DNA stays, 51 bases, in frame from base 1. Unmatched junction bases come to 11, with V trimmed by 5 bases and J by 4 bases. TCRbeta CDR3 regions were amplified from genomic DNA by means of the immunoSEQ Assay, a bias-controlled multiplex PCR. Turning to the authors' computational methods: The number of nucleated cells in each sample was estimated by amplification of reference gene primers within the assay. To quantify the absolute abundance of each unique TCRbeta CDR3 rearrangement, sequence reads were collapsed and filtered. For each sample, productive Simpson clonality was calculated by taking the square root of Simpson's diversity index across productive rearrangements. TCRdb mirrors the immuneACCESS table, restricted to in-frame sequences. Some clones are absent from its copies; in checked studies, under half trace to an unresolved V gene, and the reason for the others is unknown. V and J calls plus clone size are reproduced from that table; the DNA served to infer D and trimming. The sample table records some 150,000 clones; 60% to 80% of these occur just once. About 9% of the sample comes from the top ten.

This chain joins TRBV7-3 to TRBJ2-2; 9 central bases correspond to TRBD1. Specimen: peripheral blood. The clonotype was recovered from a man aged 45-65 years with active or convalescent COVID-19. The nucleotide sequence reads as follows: TGTGCCAGCAGCCCGATAGTAGGGACAGGGATCACCGGGGAGCTGTTTTTT. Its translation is CASSPIVGTGITGELFF.